This TCR beta chain was identified in a study of shared clonotypes between healthy human individuals. Measured with immunoSEQ multiplex PCR; TCRdb has only the in-frame clones, and not every one. Of roughly 1.4 million clones listed, roughly 98.5% are singletons. The sequencing sample was made of naive CD4+ T cells sorted from blood. Described subset: CD45RA+ positively selected. This sequence was found in a man aged 25-40 years in good health.

This CDR3 reads CASSLSGTGFDNEQFF. In nucleotides, the CDR3 is TGTGCCAGCAGCCTCTCCGGGACAGGGTTCGACAATGAGCAGTTCTTC. This sequence joins TRBV11-3 and TRBJ2-1, with 9 bases lining up with TRBD1. Germline values: CDR1 SGHNT, CDR2 YENEEA. Unmatched junction bases numbered 10, after V lost 5 bases and J lost 5 bases. The CDR3 length is 16 residues. The full variable domain, rest sourced from reference TRBV11-3 and TRBJ2-1, is EAGVVQSPRYKIIEKKQPVAFWCNPISGHNTLYWYLQNLGQGPELLIRYENEEAVDDSQLPKDRFSAERLKGVDSTLKIQPAELGDSAVYLCASSLSGTGFDNEQFFGPGTRLTVL.